A single sample gave rise to the 10 T cell receptor beta chains below, sequenced in a study of human T cells and chemical hapten exposure. TCRdb independently ran MiXCR on the RACE reads; one entry per CDR3 protein. The table shows more than 35,000 distinct CDR3 sequences, with over 9.5% occurring only once. Regarding time point: patch test 3, about 24 weeks after DPC sensitization. The sample's treatment: therapeutic diphenylcyclopropenone sensitization with weekly scalp DPC. Total RNA came from unfractionated whole blood. The material was whole blood, obtained in connection with sensitization to the hapten diphenylcyclopropenone (DPC). Receptors were obtained from a woman between 40 and 55 years old with alopecia areata. Some clones in this sample may be carry-over from other donors' samples.

The J gene is TRBJ1-2, the V gene TRBV20-1; 8 bases match TRBD1. Germline V lookup: CDR1 DFQATT, CDR2 SNEGSKA (reference sequence). The CDR3 has 13 residues. The junction had 8 bases not matched to a gene; V was cut back by 5 bases and J by 6 bases. CDR3 sequence reads: CSAQLTGVNGYTF. In DNA, the CDR3 is TGCAGTGCTCAACTGACAGGGGTGAATGGCTACACCTTC.

This clonotype occurred a few times. The chain uses TRBV18 and TRBJ2-5; no firm D call. Germline CDR1 is KGHSH and CDR2 is LQKENI. The CDR3 has 13 residues. The V end was cut by 3 bases, the J end by 0 bases, with 5 bases between. Written as DNA, the CDR3 is TGTGCCAGCTCACCCCGGGACCAAGAGACCCAGTACTTC. It yields the protein CASSPRDQETQYF.

This clonotype was observed many times. Written as DNA, the CDR3 is TGTGCCAGCAGTTACATACAATTAGCGGACGAGCAGTACTTC. The encoded protein is CASSYIQLADEQYF. The rearrangement joins TRBV6-6 to TRBJ2-7; D perhaps matches TRBD2 (6 bases). This CDR3 contains 14 residues. From germline, CDR1 is MNHNY and CDR2 SVGAGI (reference sequence). V lost 2 bases and J lost 5, with 13 bases in between.

This clonotype has only a few counts. The chain couples TRBV18 to TRBJ1-5; 10 nucleotides line up with TRBD1. Germline-derived CDR1 and CDR2 are KGHSH and LQKENI. V shed 5 bases, J shed 6 bases, and the junction held 4 bases outside the gene matches. The CDR3 totals 14 residues. The CDR3 sequence is CASSETGGGQPQHF. The CDR3 DNA reads TGTGCCAGCTCAGAGACAGGGGGCGGTCAGCCCCAGCATTTT.

This clonotype was recorded at least ten times. The chain has TRBV29-1 and TRBJ2-5; D remains unclear. This CDR3 is built from 14 residues. In germline, CDR1 is SQVTM, CDR2 ANQGSEA. Trimming shortened V by 5 bases and J by 0 bases, and 13 bases separated the two germline ends. In nucleotides, the CDR3 is TGCAGCGTTTACCCTACTGGAGACCAAGAGACCCAGTACTTC. Its translation: CSVYPTGDQETQYF.

In this sample, this clonotype turned up many times. This chain's CDR3 is CASSTHQNTEAFF. CDR3 DNA sequence: TGTGCCAGCAGCACACACCAGAACACTGAAGCTTTCTTT. V is TRBV9 and J is TRBJ1-1; the D is unclear. CDR1 SGDLS and CDR2 YYNGEE come from the germline V gene. V lost 4 bases, J lost 1 base, and 8 bases lay in between. This CDR3 has 13 amino acids.

Only a few counts were recorded for this clonotype. This chain uses TRBV29-1 with TRBJ2-7, with a weak D call TRBD1 (5 bases). V lost 6 bases and J 2 bases, leaving 11 bases between the germline ends. Germline CDR1 is SQVTM and CDR2 is ANQGSEA. The CDR3 consists of 12 residues. The CDR3 DNA sequence: TGCAGCGTCCTTGGGGCCACCTACGAGCAGTACTTC. Translated, it gives CSVLGATYEQYF.

This clonotype was found many times. The J gene is TRBJ1-1, the V gene TRBV29-1; 7 nucleotides agree with TRBD1. J lost 1 base, V lost 7 bases, and 9 bases had no gene match. The CDR3 extends over 14 amino acids. The V gene's germline CDR1 is SQVTM and CDR2 ANQGSEA. For the CDR3, the DNA is TGCAGCGCCTCGACAGGGAGCAAGAACACTGAAGCTTTCTTT. Its translation is CSASTGSKNTEAFF.

Many counts were recorded for this clonotype. CDR3 coding DNA: TGTGCCAGCCTGCCAGGGGCGGGAGGCTACACCTTC. It specifies CASLPGAGGYTF. This sequence joins TRBV28 and TRBJ1-2, with D tentatively TRBD1 (6 bases). This CDR3 has 12 amino acids. Trimming left V 8 bases short and J 8 bases short, with 15 bases between. Germline V CDR1 and CDR2: MDHEN, SYDVKM.

The gene calls are TRBV20-1 and TRBJ1-3; D gene unclear. CDR3 size: 15 residues. The V end was cut by 5 bases, the J end by 2 bases, with 16 bases between. Per the germline V gene, CDR1 is DFQATT and CDR2 is SNEGSKA (reference sequence). The DNA for the CDR3 is TGCAGTGCTCTCCCCCTTCGGGTTGCTGGAAACACCATATATTTT. It translates to CSALPLRVAGNTIYF.